Listed below are T cell receptor beta chains from one sample, sequenced in a study of blood T cell repertoires in COVID-19. Profiling relied on immunoSEQ multiplex PCR, and the TCRdb table lists in-frame clones only, not all of them. The sample records around 200,000 clones, roughly 89% being singletons. Sequences were obtained from peripheral blood. The receptors stem from a man between 60 and 75 years old who had recovered from COVID-19. The CDR3 runs from the conserved cysteine through the conserved F or W. A D gene is named only where the DNA matches it firmly. The listing skips clone size in some rows; elsewhere it reads once, few, many or a size class.

TRBV7-3,TRBJ1-1,-,-,TGTGCCAGCAGCTTAGCGACATACACTGAAGCTTTCTTT,CASSLATYTEAFF
TRBV5-1,TRBJ2-7,TRBD2,-,TGCGCCAGCAGCTTGGGAGCGGGCGGGAGCTCCTACGAGCAGTACTTC,CASSLGAGGSSYEQYF
TRBV7-9,TRBJ1-2,-,-,TGTGCCAGCAGCTTAGGGGGGGACGGCTACACCTTC,CASSLGGDGYTF
TRBV6-2/TRBV6-3,TRBJ1-5,-,-,TGTGCCAGCAGTTACTCAGGAGCACAGCCCCAGCATTTT,CASSYSGAQPQHF
TRBV6-5,TRBJ2-7,-,-,TGTGCCAGCAGCGGAGGGAACGAGCAGTACTTC,CASSGGNEQYF
TRBV7-2,TRBJ1-4,TRBD1,-,TGTGCCAGCAGCTTTTCTCAGGGGGCGGGTGAAAAACTGTTTTTT,CASSFSQGAGEKLFF
TRBV5-1,TRBJ2-3,TRBD2,-,TGCGCCAGCAGCAGGGGACTAGCGGGAGTTGAAGATACGCAGTATTTT,CASSRGLAGVEDTQYF
TRBV14,TRBJ2-7,TRBD1,-,TGTGCCAGCAGCCCGACTCAGGACAGGGTTGAACAGTACTTC,CASSPTQDRVEQYF
TRBV9,TRBJ2-7,-,few,TGTGCCAGCAGCGTAGGTGTCGGGACACCTCCCTACGAGCAGTACTTC,CASSVGVGTPPYEQYF
TRBV9,TRBJ1-6,-,-,TGTGCCAGCAGCGTAGTAGGACCAGGCCGCAGGGGAGCTTCACCCCTCCACTTT,CASSVVGPGRRGASPLHF
TRBV10-3,TRBJ1-1,-,-,TGTGCCATCAGTGACCCCGGGGGGGCAGGTTTCACTGAAGCTTTCTTT,CAISDPGGAGFTEAFF
TRBV28,TRBJ1-1,-,-,TGTGCCAGCAGTTTAATCGGGAACACTGAAGCTTTCTTT,CASSLIGNTEAFF
TRBV5-4,TRBJ2-2,-,once,TGTGCCAGCAGCTTGGCCGGAGCGGGCACCGGGGAGCTGTTTTTT,CASSLAGAGTGELFF
TRBV7-9,TRBJ1-4,-,-,TGTGCCAGCAGTCTCAACCACTTACAGGCTAATGAAAAACTGTTTTTT,CASSLNHLQANEKLFF
TRBV9,TRBJ2-2,-,-,TGTGCCAGCAGCGTAGGTTCACGGGGAAACACCGGGGAGCTGTTTTTT,CASSVGSRGNTGELFF
TRBV11-3,TRBJ2-2,TRBD1,-,TGTGCCAGCAGCTCCGGACAGGGAACCGGGGAGCTGTTTTTT,CASSSGQGTGELFF
TRBV9,TRBJ2-2,TRBD2,-,TGTGCCGGACGCTCGGGGGGGGTACCCGGGGAGCTGTTTTTT,CAGRSGGVPGELFF